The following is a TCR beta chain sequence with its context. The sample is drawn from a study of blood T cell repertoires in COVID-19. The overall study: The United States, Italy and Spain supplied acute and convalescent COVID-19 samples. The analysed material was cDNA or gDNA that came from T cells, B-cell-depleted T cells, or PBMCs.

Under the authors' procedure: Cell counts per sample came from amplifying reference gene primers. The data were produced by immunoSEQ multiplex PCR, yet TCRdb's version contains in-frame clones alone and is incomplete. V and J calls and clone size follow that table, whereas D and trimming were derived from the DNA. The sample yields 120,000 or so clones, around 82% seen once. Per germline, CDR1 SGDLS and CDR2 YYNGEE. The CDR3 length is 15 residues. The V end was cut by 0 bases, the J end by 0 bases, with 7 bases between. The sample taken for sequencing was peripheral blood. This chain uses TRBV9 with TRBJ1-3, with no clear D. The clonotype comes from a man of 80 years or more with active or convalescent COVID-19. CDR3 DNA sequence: TGTGCCAGCAGCGTAGGGAGGTACTCTGGAAACACCATATATTTT. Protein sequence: CASSVGRYSGNTIYF.